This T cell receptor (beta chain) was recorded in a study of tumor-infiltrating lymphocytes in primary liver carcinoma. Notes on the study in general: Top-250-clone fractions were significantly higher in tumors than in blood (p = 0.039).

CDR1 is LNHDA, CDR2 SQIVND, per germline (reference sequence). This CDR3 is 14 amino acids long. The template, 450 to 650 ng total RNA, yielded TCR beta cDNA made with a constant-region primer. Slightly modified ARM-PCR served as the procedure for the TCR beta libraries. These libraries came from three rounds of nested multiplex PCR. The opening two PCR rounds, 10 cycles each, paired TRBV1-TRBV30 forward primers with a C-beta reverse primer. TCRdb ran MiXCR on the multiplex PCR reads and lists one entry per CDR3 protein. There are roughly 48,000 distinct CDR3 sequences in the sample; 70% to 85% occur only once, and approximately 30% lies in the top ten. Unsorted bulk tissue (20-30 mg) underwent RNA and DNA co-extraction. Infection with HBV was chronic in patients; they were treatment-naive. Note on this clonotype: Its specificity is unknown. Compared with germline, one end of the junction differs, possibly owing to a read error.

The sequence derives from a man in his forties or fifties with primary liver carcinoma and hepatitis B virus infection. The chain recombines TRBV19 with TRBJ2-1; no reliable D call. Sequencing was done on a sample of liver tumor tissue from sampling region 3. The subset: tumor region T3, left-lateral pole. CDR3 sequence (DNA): TGTACCAGTAGTACAAGACGGGCCTACAATGAGCAGTTCTTC. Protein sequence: CTSSTRRAYNEQFF.